This T cell receptor beta chain was observed in a study of blood T cell repertoires in COVID-19. Across about two dozen US areas, participants ranged in age from about 18 to 100 years. Cohort 3 donors were reported recovered after two negative PCRs, clearance, or symptom resolution. Produced via immunoSEQ multiplex PCR; TCRdb's table is partial and in-frame only. The table has about 250,000 clones, 75% to 90% seen once; the top ten hold 2.4%. The V segment lost 3 bases and the J segment 6 bases; nucleotides outside the gene matches: 12. Germline CDR1 and CDR2: DFQATT and SNEGSKA (reference sequence). The length of the CDR3 is 16 residues.

V is TRBV20-1 and J is TRBJ2-1; 9 bases map to TRBD2. This clonotype was sampled from a woman younger than 35 who had recovered from COVID-19. Specimen: PBMCs or T cells enriched from blood (not recorded which). In DNA, the CDR3 is TGCAGTGCTAGTTACCGTGGCGGGGGGGCCCTCAATGAGCAGTTCTTC. Its protein is CSASYRGGGALNEQFF.